A single sample is the source of the 27 T cell receptor beta chains below, sequenced in a study of siplizumab effects on memory and regulatory T cells. Sequencing was performed with immunoSEQ multiplex PCR; in TCRdb, only in-frame clones are kept and a portion is missing. The sample lists 85,000 to 90,000 clones, 70% to 90% occurring once. Input material: CD4+ T cells sorted from blood. These receptors originate from a human donor in good health.

The chain uses TRBV7-8 and TRBJ1-5; D possibly corresponds to TRBD1 (5 bases). CDR1 and CDR2 (germline): SGHVS, FQNEAQ. This CDR3 has 14 amino acids. V lost 5 bases and J 4 bases, leaving 12 bases between the germline ends. CDR3 bases: TGTGCCAGCAGCCCCGACAGTTCAAATCAGCCCCAGCATTTT. Protein: CASSPDSSNQPQHF.

The chain joins TRBV5-1 to TRBJ1-3; no reliable D call. CDR1 is SGHRS, CDR2 YFSETQ, per germline. This CDR3 comprises 14 residues. V shed 0 bases and J shed 3 bases, with 7 bases lying between them. The CDR3 sequence: CASSLAGIGNTIYF. DNA for the CDR3: TGCGCCAGCAGCTTGGCGGGAATTGGAAACACCATATATTTT.

This clone was detected only a few times. V is TRBV20-1 and J is TRBJ2-1, with D uncertain. This CDR3 has 10 amino acids. Trimming took off 5 bases at V and 4 bases at J, with 3 bases between the two ends. Per the germline V gene, CDR1 is DFQATT and CDR2 is SNEGSKA (reference sequence). CDR3 sequence reads: CSAGYNEQFF. CDR3 DNA sequence: TGCAGTGCTGGGTACAATGAGCAGTTCTTC.

This chain connects TRBV5-1 to TRBJ2-1; D possibly corresponds to TRBD1 (6 bases). CDR3 length equals 14 residues. Trimming removed 0 bases at V and 5 bases at J, with 9 bases between. Germline V CDR1 and CDR2: SGHRS, YFSETQ. The chain's CDR3 is CASSLDRVDNEQFF. In DNA, the CDR3 is TGCGCCAGCAGCTTGGACAGGGTGGACAATGAGCAGTTCTTC.

The chain combines TRBV28 with TRBJ2-1; D is unclear. V lost 6 bases and J lost 8, with 14 bases in between. Germline values: CDR1 MDHEN, CDR2 SYDVKM. The CDR3 has 13 amino acids. CDR3 sequence (DNA): TGTGCCAGCAGCCCGACCAGTAAGGATGAGCAGTTCTTC. Amino acids: CASSPTSKDEQFF.

The chain employs TRBV20-1 and TRBJ2-3; D remains ambiguous. The CDR3 length is 11 residues. Germline V gene lookup returns CDR1 DFQATT and CDR2 SNEGSKA (reference sequence). Trimming cost V 3 bases and J 0 bases, with 1 base left between them. The CDR3 nucleotides read TGCAGTGCTAGCAGCACAGATACGCAGTATTTT. It specifies CSASSTDTQYF.

J is TRBJ2-1 and V is TRBV9; 14 nucleotides align to TRBD2. CDR1 and CDR2 from the germline V gene are SGDLS and YYNGEE. V shed 4 bases and J 6 bases; nucleotides not matched to a gene: 3. This CDR3 spans 15 amino acids. Here the CDR3 reads CASSLTSGRANEQFF. The CDR3, as DNA: TGTGCCAGCAGCCTGACTAGCGGGAGGGCCAATGAGCAGTTCTTC.

V gene TRBV19 combines with J gene TRBJ2-2, with 11 bases matching TRBD2. This CDR3 comprises 18 residues. Trimming cost V 0 bases and J 0 bases; bases outside gene matches: 3. Looked up from germline, CDR1 is LNHDA and CDR2 is SQIVND (reference sequence). The chain's CDR3 is CASSIDLAGGSNTGELFF. The CDR3 DNA reads TGTGCCAGTAGTATAGATCTAGCGGGAGGTTCGAACACCGGGGAGCTGTTTTTT.

The V call is TRBV4-1, the J call TRBJ1-3; 9 bases are a match to TRBD1. Germline CDR1 reads MGHRA; CDR2 reads YSYEKL. The CDR3 is 15 residues long. Trimming at V came to 6 bases and at J to 6 bases, leaving 9 bases not matched to a gene. The CDR3 sequence: CASRVTGQGKNTIYF. For the CDR3, the DNA is TGCGCCAGCAGGGTAACGGGACAGGGCAAAAACACCATATATTTT.

V usage is TRBV11-2 and J usage is TRBJ2-3, with unresolved D. Trimming took off 1 base at V and 4 bases at J, with 12 bases between the two ends. The CDR3 spans 15 residues. The germline V gene encodes CDR1 SGHAT and CDR2 FQNNGV. The DNA of the CDR3 is TGTGCCAGCAGCTTAGGGATAGCTTTTCCAGATACGCAGTATTTT. Translated: CASSLGIAFPDTQYF. Looking up the rest from reference TRBV11-2 and TRBJ2-3 gives the full variable domain: EAGVAQSPRYKIIEKRQSVAFWCNPISGHATLYWYQQILGQGPKLLIQFQNNGVVDDSQLPKDRFSAERLKGVDSTLKIQPAKLEDSAVYLCASSLGIAFPDTQYFGPGTRLTVL.

The chain couples TRBV4-1 to TRBJ1-1; tentative D call: TRBD1 (6 bases). Trimming shortened V by 1 base and J by 0 bases, and 12 bases separated the two germline ends. The CDR3 has 16 residues. Per germline, CDR1 MGHRA and CDR2 YSYEKL. The CDR3 here is CASSQAGTTMNTEAFF. Written as DNA, the CDR3 is TGCGCCAGCAGCCAAGCCGGGACAACTATGAACACTGAAGCTTTCTTT.

The chain has TRBV19 and TRBJ2-2, with D perhaps TRBD1 (5 bases). Trimming pared 5 bases from V and 4 bases from J, leaving 8 bases between. CDR3 length: 13 amino acids. Germline CDR1 LNHDA, CDR2 SQIVND (reference sequence). The CDR3 DNA reads TGTGCCAGTAGTCCAAGGGGCACCGGGGAGCTGTTTTTT. As protein: CASSPRGTGELFF.

The gene calls are TRBV18 and TRBJ2-7; 8 bases fit TRBD1. This CDR3 comprises 12 residues. In germline, CDR1 is KGHSH, CDR2 LQKENI. The ends lost 5 bases at V and 3 bases at J; junction bases unmatched: 0. The CDR3 loop is CASSGQGYEQYF. CDR3 DNA sequence: TGTGCCAGCTCAGGACAGGGCTACGAGCAGTACTTC.

The V and J genes are TRBV9 and TRBJ2-1; tentatively, D is TRBD2 (6 bases). CDR3 length equals 15 residues. Per germline, CDR1 SGDLS and CDR2 YYNGEE. Trimming shortened V by 0 bases and J by 6 bases, and 13 bases separated the two germline ends. The DNA for the CDR3 is TGTGCCAGCAGCGTAGTTGGGATCGGGGGCAATGAGCAGTTCTTC. Residues: CASSVVGIGGNEQFF.

This chain links TRBV19 with TRBJ2-7; 10 nucleotides agree with TRBD1. The CDR3 extends over 15 amino acids. The germline V gene has CDR1 LNHDA and CDR2 SQIVND (reference sequence). Germline trimming cut 6 bases from V and 1 base from J; bases unmatched to any gene: 6. This CDR3 is CASRPRDRGSYEQYF. The CDR3 DNA sequence: TGTGCCAGTAGGCCCCGGGACAGGGGATCCTACGAGCAGTACTTC.

The chain carries TRBV4-1 and TRBJ2-3, with D hard to call. Germline loops: CDR1 MGHRA, CDR2 YSYEKL. V lost 3 bases to trimming and J lost 5 bases, with 15 bases between them. The CDR3 is made up of 15 amino acids. The chain's CDR3 is CASSQRTLDGDTQYF. CDR3 in DNA: TGCGCCAGCAGCCAGAGGACCCTCGATGGAGATACGCAGTATTTT.

The rearrangement uses TRBV27 and TRBJ1-2; D is ambiguous. This CDR3 is built from 14 residues. V was trimmed by 7 bases and J by 1 base, leaving 13 bases between them. Per germline, CDR1 MNHEY and CDR2 SMNVEV (reference sequence). CDR3 sequence reads: CASTRMWGNYGYTF. DNA of the CDR3: TGTGCCAGCACCCGAATGTGGGGTAACTATGGCTACACCTTC.

The V call is TRBV7-6, the J call TRBJ1-1; TRBD1 is a possible D gene (6 bases). The CDR3 has 13 amino acids. V dropped 5 bases and J dropped 6 bases, with 13 bases sitting between them. The germline V gene encodes CDR1 SGHVS and CDR2 FNYEAQ. The CDR3 loop reads CASSPTRQAEAFF. For the CDR3, the DNA is TGTGCCAGCAGCCCAACCCGACAGGCTGAAGCTTTCTTT.

The CDR3 sequence is CAWSQRPYEQYF. CDR3 DNA sequence: TGTGCCTGGAGTCAGCGGCCCTACGAGCAGTACTTC. V and J are TRBV30 and TRBJ2-7; D is possibly TRBD2 (5 bases). Trimming removed 2 bases at V and 2 bases at J, with 7 bases between. CDR1 and CDR2 (germline): GTSNPN, SVGIG (reference sequence). This CDR3 spans 12 amino acids.

The chain has TRBV2 and TRBJ1-2; the D is unclear. Trimming shortened V by 8 bases and J by 8 bases, and 15 bases separated the two germline ends. Germline assignment: CDR1 SNHLY and CDR2 FYNNEI. The CDR3 has 12 residues. DNA of the CDR3: TGTGCCAGCTCACGGACCGGAGCAGGCTACACCTTC. Protein sequence: CASSRTGAGYTF.

The genes are TRBV6-6 and TRBJ1-3; D gene ambiguous. Germline-derived CDR1 and CDR2 are MNHNY and SVGAGI (reference sequence). The CDR3 consists of 14 residues. V was trimmed by 5 bases and J by 0 bases, leaving 8 bases between them. In DNA form, the CDR3 reads TGTGCCAGCAGTCCGGACTTCTCTGGAAACACCATATATTTT. It translates to CASSPDFSGNTIYF.

The chain joins TRBV6-5 to TRBJ1-2; D unresolved. Germline V gene lookup returns CDR1 MNHEY and CDR2 SVGAGI. The CDR3 is 15 residues long. Trimming stripped 0 bases from V and 4 bases from J, with 12 bases between. CDR3 sequence reads: CASSYSTYGGYGYTF. The CDR3 bases are TGTGCCAGCAGTTACTCGACCTACGGCGGCTATGGCTACACCTTC.

This clone has more than one count but fewer than ten. The rearrangement links TRBV6-5 to TRBJ2-3, with 9 bases matching TRBD1. Losses at the gene ends were 8 bases for V and 4 bases for J; bases not matched to a gene: 4. This CDR3 spans 13 amino acids. Germline V gives CDR1 MNHEY, CDR2 SVGAGI. This CDR3 is CASLRQGADTQYF. The CDR3 nucleotides read TGTGCCAGCTTACGACAGGGGGCAGATACGCAGTATTTT.

J is TRBJ2-3 and V is TRBV29-1; 9 bases align to TRBD2. CDR1 is SQVTM, CDR2 ANQGSEA, per germline. The V and J ends lost 7 bases and 2 bases, in that order; junction bases with no gene match: 13. This CDR3 contains 16 residues. In DNA, the CDR3 is TGCAGCGCCCCCTCGACTAGCGGAGCTTACACAGATACGCAGTATTTT. This encodes CSAPSTSGAYTDTQYF.

The gene calls are TRBV11-3 and TRBJ2-7; D may be TRBD2 (7 bases). V shed 7 bases and J shed 7 bases, with 20 bases lying between them. The germline V gene encodes CDR1 SGHNT and CDR2 YENEEA. The CDR3 has 14 amino acids. Here the CDR3 reads CASTSGGYEVEQYF. The CDR3 DNA sequence: TGTGCCAGCACCTCGGGGGGCTACGAGGTTGAGCAGTACTTC. The whole variable domain, remainder taken from reference TRBV11-3 and TRBJ2-7, is EAGVVQSPRYKIIEKKQPVAFWCNPISGHNTLYWYLQNLGQGPELLIRYENEEAVDDSQLPKDRFSAERLKGVDSTLKIQPAELGDSAVYLCASTSGGYEVEQYFGPGTRLTVT.

J is TRBJ2-2 and V is TRBV27; TRBD1 is a possible D gene (5 bases). Trimming removed 8 bases from V and 1 base from J, with 14 bases in between. CDR1 and CDR2 (germline): MNHEY, SMNVEV (reference sequence). The CDR3 is 15 residues long. The CDR3, as DNA: TGTGCCAGCTCAGGTGGGCAGGGGAACACCGGGGAGCTGTTTTTT. Its protein is CASSGGQGNTGELFF.

The chain carries TRBV6-5 and TRBJ2-5, with 7 bases identical to TRBD1. This CDR3 comprises 13 residues. Looked up from germline, CDR1 is MNHEY and CDR2 is SVGAGI. With V trimmed by 6 bases and J by 5 bases, 6 bases remained unmatched. The CDR3, as DNA: TGTGCCAGCAGCCGGGGACAGATGGAGACCCAGTACTTC. Translation: CASSRGQMETQYF.